The 20 T cell receptor beta chains below were found in one sample sequenced in a study of naive CD8 T cells in extremely preterm neonates. Study-wide findings and caveats: Preterm CDR3s were shorter than older groups', with fewer N additions and less trimming.

Extremely preterm births at about 23-28 weeks of gestation supplied the samples. These receptors are not linked to any known antigen. Sequenced by immunoSEQ multiplex PCR; TCRdb stores in-frame clones only, minus some. This repertoire shows about 23,000 clones, approximately 90% found once; its top ten account for around 0.89%. Sequenced: naive CD8+ T cells from cord blood. These receptors were taken from a boy who was born preterm.

This clone was seen only once. The chain employs TRBV4-2 and TRBJ2-3; D remains unclear. The V and J ends lost 0 bases and 1 base respectively, with 8 bases between them. This CDR3 comprises 15 residues. The germline gives CDR1 LGHNA, CDR2 YNFKEQ. CDR3 sequence: CASSQDWQGTDTQYF. The DNA of the CDR3 is TGTGCCAGCAGCCAAGACTGGCAGGGCACAGATACGCAGTATTTT.

The J gene is TRBJ1-5, the V gene TRBV5-5; D not resolved. Trimming removed 0 bases from V and 4 bases from J, with 26 bases in between. Germline CDR1 is SGHKS and CDR2 is YYEKEE (reference sequence). This CDR3 is 20 amino acids long. CDR3 sequence: CASSLVPAAWPGRKNQPQHF. CDR3 coding DNA: TGTGCCAGCAGCTTGGTGCCAGCAGCTTGGCCAGGTAGAAAAAATCAGCCCCAGCATTTT.

This clone was picked up one time. DNA for the CDR3: TGTGCCAGCAGCAAAGGGGGCCAAGAGACCCAGTACTTC. The encoded protein is CASSKGGQETQYF. The chain carries TRBV6-6 and TRBJ2-5; perhaps TRBD1 as D (6 bases). V lost 6 bases to trimming and J lost 1 base, with 9 bases between them. Germline-derived CDR1 and CDR2 are MNHNY and SVGAGI (reference sequence). CDR3 length equals 13 residues.

The chain carries TRBV2 and TRBJ2-7; D not certain. Per the germline V gene, CDR1 is SNHLY and CDR2 is FYNNEI. The CDR3 spans 11 residues. V was cut by 4 bases and J by 3 bases, with 4 bases left in between. This CDR3 reads CASSGDYEQYF. DNA for the CDR3: TGTGCCAGCAGTGGGGACTACGAGCAGTACTTC.

This chain joins TRBV7-9 and TRBJ2-7; TRBD1 agrees at 10 bases. The trim removed 0 bases at V and 0 bases at J, leaving 2 bases unmatched. Germline CDR1 is SEHNR and CDR2 is FQNEAQ (reference sequence). The CDR3 runs 16 residues. CDR3 protein: CASSLAGQGLSYEQYF. CDR3 DNA: TGTGCCAGCAGCTTAGCGGGACAGGGGCTCTCCTACGAGCAGTACTTC.

J is TRBJ1-2 and V is TRBV5-4; tentatively, D is TRBD1 (6 bases). The germline CDR1 and CDR2 sequences are SGHNT and YYREEE (reference sequence). This CDR3 is 13 amino acids long. The V end was cut by 0 bases, the J end by 5 bases, with 8 bases between. The CDR3 coding sequence is TGTGCCAGCAGCTTGGTAACAGGGTATGGCTACACCTTC. This translates into CASSLVTGYGYTF.

Comment on this clone: At the DNA level, this CDR3 is encoded by other sequences in the same sample as well. The chain couples TRBV5-6 to TRBJ2-7; D unclear. The V and J ends lost 2 bases and 0 bases respectively, with 0 bases between them. Germline V gives CDR1 SGHDT, CDR2 YYEEEE. This CDR3 is built from 11 residues. This CDR3 is CASSFSYEQYF. The CDR3 region has the DNA TGTGCCAGCAGCTTCTCCTACGAGCAGTACTTC.

This chain's CDR3 is CAWAMVGMNTEAFF. In DNA, the CDR3 is TGTGCCTGGGCGATGGTAGGCATGAACACTGAAGCTTTCTTT. The chain uses TRBV30 and TRBJ1-1; D is uncertain. Looked up from germline, CDR1 is GTSNPN and CDR2 is SVGIG (reference sequence). The V end was cut by 5 bases, the J end by 0 bases, with 13 bases between. This CDR3 is 14 amino acids long.

V usage is TRBV4-2 and J usage is TRBJ1-1; a possible D gene is TRBD1 (5 bases). The CDR3 spans 14 residues. Trimming removed 2 bases from V and 1 base from J, with 8 bases in between. CDR1 is LGHNA and CDR2 is YNFKEQ in the germline V gene. The CDR3, as DNA: TGTGCCAGCAGCCAACCGACAGAGAACACTGAAGCTTTCTTT. Translating gives CASSQPTENTEAFF.

This clone was detected a few times. CDR3 loop: CASSQGQGTEAFF. The DNA of the CDR3 is TGCGCCAGCAGCCAAGGACAGGGCACTGAAGCTTTCTTT. This chain uses TRBV4-1 with TRBJ1-1; 7 bases agree with TRBD1. CDR1 MGHRA and CDR2 YSYEKL come from the germline V gene. The CDR3 runs 13 residues. V shed 1 base, J shed 4 bases, and the junction held 0 bases outside the gene matches.

The chain joins TRBV9 to TRBJ1-2; D perhaps matches TRBD1 (5 bases). The V end lost 0 bases, the J end lost 2 bases, and 5 bases lay between the germline ends. CDR3 length equals 13 residues. Germline V CDR1 and CDR2: SGDLS, YYNGEE. DNA for the CDR3: TGTGCCAGCAGCGTAGACAGGAACTATGGCTACACCTTC. It encodes CASSVDRNYGYTF.

This chain uses TRBV15 with TRBJ2-7, with 8 bases matching TRBD1. V gave up 0 bases and J gave up 2 bases; unmatched junction bases: 0. Germline assignment: CDR1 LNHNV and CDR2 YYDKDF (reference sequence). The CDR3 extends over 14 amino acids. DNA of the CDR3: TGTGCCACCAGCAGAGAGGACAGGGCCTACGAGCAGTACTTC. Translated: CATSREDRAYEQYF. Together with reference TRBV15 and TRBJ2-7, the CDR3 gives the full variable domain: DAMVIQNPRYQVTQFGKPVTLSCSQTLNHNVMYWYQQKSSQAPKLLFHYYDKDFNNEADTPDNFQSRRPNTSFCFLDIRSPGLGDTAMYLCATSREDRAYEQYFGPGTRLTVT.

The rearrangement links TRBV19 to TRBJ1-2; possibly TRBD1 for D (5 bases). The CDR3 totals 13 residues. V was pared by 2 bases and J by 4 bases, with 8 bases between. Germline values: CDR1 LNHDA, CDR2 SQIVND (reference sequence). The CDR3 is CASSITGPYGYTF. CDR3 nucleotide sequence: TGTGCCAGTAGTATAACGGGGCCCTATGGCTACACCTTC.

V is TRBV7-9 and J is TRBJ2-3; a possible D gene is TRBD2 (6 bases). Between the trimmed V and J ends, which lost 5 bases and 6 bases, there was a span of 12 bases. Germline assignment: CDR1 SEHNR and CDR2 FQNEAQ (reference sequence). The CDR3 runs to 13 residues. The DNA for the CDR3 is TGTGCCAGCAGCGGGGGACTTTCGGATACGCAGTATTTT. Translated, it gives CASSGGLSDTQYF. The full variable domain, completed using reference TRBV7-9 and TRBJ2-3, is DTGVSQNPRHKITKRGQNVTFRCDPISEHNRLYWYRQTLGQGPEFLTYFQNEAQLEKSRLLSDRFSAERPKGSFSTLEIQRTEQGDSAMYLCASSGGLSDTQYFGPGTRLTVL.

This chain links TRBV27 with TRBJ1-4; TRBD1 might be the D (6 bases). This CDR3 spans 12 amino acids. CDR1 is MNHEY and CDR2 is SMNVEV in the germline V gene (reference sequence). Trimming removed 2 bases at V and 8 bases at J, with 6 bases between. Written as DNA, the CDR3 is TGTGCCAGCAGTTTAGACAGGGAAAAACTGTTTTTT. Its protein is CASSLDREKLFF.

This clone was detected only a few times. The rearrangement uses TRBV13 and TRBJ2-2, with D unresolved. This CDR3 has 14 amino acids. Per germline, CDR1 PRHDT and CDR2 FYEKMQ (reference sequence). Trimming took 0 bases from V and 1 from J, leaving 3 bases between them. The CDR3: CASSLGLNTGELFF. The CDR3, as DNA: TGTGCCAGCAGCTTAGGCCTGAACACCGGGGAGCTGTTTTTT. Combining the CDR3 with reference TRBV13 and TRBJ2-2 gives the whole variable domain AAGVIQSPRHLIKEKRETATLKCYPIPRHDTVYWYQQGPGQDPQFLISFYEKMQSDKGSIPDRFSAQQFSDYHSELNMSSLELGDSALYFCASSLGLNTGELFFGEGSRLTVL.

With respect to this clone: Other DNA sequences of this sample code for an identical CDR3. This rearrangement joins TRBV5-1 to TRBJ2-7; no firm D call. The CDR3 loop spans 11 amino acids. Trimming removed 4 bases at V and 4 bases at J, with 6 bases between. Germline CDR1 SGHRS, CDR2 YFSETQ. The CDR3 DNA follows: TGCGCCAGCAGCCTAGGGTACGAGCAGTACTTC. Protein product: CASSLGYEQYF.

The gene calls are TRBV5-6 and TRBJ1-1, with D hard to call. V lost 0 bases and J lost 1, with 4 bases in between. Germline CDR1 and CDR2: SGHDT and YYEEEE. The CDR3 has 13 residues. This CDR3 reads CASSLDRNTEAFF. CDR3 coding DNA: TGTGCCAGCAGCTTGGACAGGAACACTGAAGCTTTCTTT.

The chain couples TRBV9 to TRBJ2-1, with 8 bases that match TRBD2. Germline values: CDR1 SGDLS, CDR2 YYNGEE. After removal of 4 bases from V and 0 bases from J, the junction contained 0 bases not matched to a gene. The CDR3 covers 14 residues. The CDR3 protein is CASSSGGSYNEQFF. Written as DNA, the CDR3 is TGTGCCAGCAGCAGCGGGGGCTCCTACAATGAGCAGTTCTTC.

The rearrangement uses TRBV7-3 and TRBJ2-7; 10 bases are a match to TRBD1. Germline loops: CDR1 SGHTA, CDR2 FQGTGA. The CDR3 spans 14 residues. V shed 2 bases, J shed 2 bases, and the junction held 0 bases outside the gene matches. CDR3 region: CASSLGQGAYEQYF. The CDR3 coding sequence is TGTGCCAGCAGCTTAGGACAGGGGGCCTACGAGCAGTACTTC.